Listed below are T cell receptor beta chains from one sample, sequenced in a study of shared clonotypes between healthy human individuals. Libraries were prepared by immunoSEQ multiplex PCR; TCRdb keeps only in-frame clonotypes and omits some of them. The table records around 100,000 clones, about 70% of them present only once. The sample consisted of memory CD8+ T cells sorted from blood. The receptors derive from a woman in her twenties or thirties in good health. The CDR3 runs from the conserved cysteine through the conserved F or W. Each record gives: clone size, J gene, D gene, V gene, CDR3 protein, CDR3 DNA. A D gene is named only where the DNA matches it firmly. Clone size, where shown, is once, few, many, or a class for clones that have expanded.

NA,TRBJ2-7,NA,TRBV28,CASSQNNHRGEQYF,TGTGCCAGCAGCCAAAATAACCACCGGGGGGAGCAGTACTTC
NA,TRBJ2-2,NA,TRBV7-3,CASSLGGTGELFF,TGTGCCAGCAGCTTAGGCGGGACCGGGGAGCTGTTTTTT
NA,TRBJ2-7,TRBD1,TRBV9,CASSAGTGDGYEQYF,TGTGCCAGCAGCGCGGGGACAGGGGATGGCTACGAGCAGTACTTC
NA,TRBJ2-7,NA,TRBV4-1,CASSHPGQSSYEQYF,TGCGCCAGCAGCCATCCCGGACAGAGCTCCTACGAGCAGTACTTC
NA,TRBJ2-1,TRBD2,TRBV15,CATTIREGYNEQFF,TGTGCCACCACCATAAGGGAGGGCTACAATGAGCAGTTCTTC
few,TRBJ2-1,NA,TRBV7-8,CASSFGISYNEQFF,TGTGCCAGCAGCTTTGGTATTTCCTACAATGAGCAGTTCTTC
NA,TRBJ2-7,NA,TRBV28,CASTLASGRGEQYF,TGTGCCAGCACACTAGCCTCGGGGCGAGGCGAGCAGTACTTC
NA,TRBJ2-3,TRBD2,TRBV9,CASSVAGGSDTQYF,TGTGCCAGCAGCGTAGCGGGAGGGTCAGATACGCAGTATTTT
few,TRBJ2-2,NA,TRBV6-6,CASSYERPGAGELFF,TGTGCCAGCAGTTACGAGCGCCCGGGGGCCGGGGAGCTGTTTTTT
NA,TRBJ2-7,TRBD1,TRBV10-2,CASRDRGFYEQYF,TGCGCCAGCAGGGACAGGGGTTTCTACGAGCAGTACTTC
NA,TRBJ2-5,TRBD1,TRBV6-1,CASSEAYLKGQGRQETQYF,TGTGCCAGCAGTGAAGCCTACTTAAAGGGACAGGGGCGCCAAGAGACCCAGTACTTC
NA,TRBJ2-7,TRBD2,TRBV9,CASSAGTSGKGYEQYF,TGTGCCAGCAGCGCCGGGACTAGCGGGAAAGGGTACGAGCAGTACTTC
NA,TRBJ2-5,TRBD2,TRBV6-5,CASSATSGGVETQYF,TGTGCCAGCAGTGCGACTAGCGGAGGGGTGGAGACCCAGTACTTC
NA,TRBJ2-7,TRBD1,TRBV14,CASSAAPGQGVYEQYF,TGTGCCAGCAGCGCGGCTCCGGGACAGGGAGTCTACGAGCAGTACTTC
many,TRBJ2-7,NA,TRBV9,CASSVAMGDAYEQYF,TGTGCCAGCAGCGTAGCTATGGGGGACGCCTACGAGCAGTACTTC
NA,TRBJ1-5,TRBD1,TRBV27,CASSYGTGENQPQHF,TGTGCCAGCAGTTATGGGACAGGGGAAAATCAGCCCCAGCATTTT
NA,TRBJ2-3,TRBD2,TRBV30,CAWRRLAGNTDTQYF,TGTGCCTGGAGAAGACTAGCGGGAAACACAGATACGCAGTATTTT
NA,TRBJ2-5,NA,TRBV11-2,CASSRDWGYEETQYF,TGTGCCAGCAGCCGAGACTGGGGGTATGAGGAGACCCAGTACTTC
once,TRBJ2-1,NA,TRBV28,CASSLGQTNEQFF,TGTGCCAGCAGTTTAGGACAGACCAATGAGCAGTTCTTC
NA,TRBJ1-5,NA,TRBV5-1,CASSPGGFGGDQPQHF,TGCGCCAGCAGCCCTGGGGGTTTTGGGGGAGATCAGCCCCAGCATTTT
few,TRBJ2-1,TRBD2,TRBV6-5,CASSLGLESEQFF,TGTGCCAGCAGCTTGGGACTAGAGAGTGAGCAGTTCTTC
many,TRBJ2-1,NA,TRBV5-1,CASSLTAEGYNEQFF,TGCGCCAGCAGCCTTACTGCAGAGGGATACAATGAGCAGTTCTTC
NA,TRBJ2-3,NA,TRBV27,CASSDKPPDTQYF,TGTGCCAGCAGTGATAAGCCCCCGGATACGCAGTATTTT
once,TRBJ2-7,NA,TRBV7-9,CASSLSATAAYEQYF,TGTGCCAGCAGCTTATCCGCGACAGCCGCGTACGAGCAGTACTTC
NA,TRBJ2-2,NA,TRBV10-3,CAISDGEGLGELFF,TGTGCCATCAGTGACGGGGAAGGGCTCGGGGAGCTGTTTTTT
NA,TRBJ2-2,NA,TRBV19,CASLLAPTGNGELFF,TGTGCCAGTCTATTAGCGCCGACAGGAAACGGGGAGCTGTTTTTT
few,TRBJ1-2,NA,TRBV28,CASSLKDGYTF,TGTGCCAGCAGTTTGAAGGATGGCTACACCTTC
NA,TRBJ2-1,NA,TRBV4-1,CASSQDHIVVGPGINEQFF,TGCGCCAGCAGCCAAGATCATATTGTAGTCGGGCCGGGGATCAATGAGCAGTTCTTC
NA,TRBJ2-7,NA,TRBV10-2,CASSDMPGHLYEQYF,TGCGCCAGCAGTGATATGCCGGGACACCTTTACGAGCAGTACTTC
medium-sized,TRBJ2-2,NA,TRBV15,CATSSRQVTGELFF,TGTGCCACCAGCAGCCGACAGGTCACCGGGGAGCTGTTTTTT
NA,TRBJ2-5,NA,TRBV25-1,CASSGGSPETQYF,TGTGCCAGCAGTGGGGGTAGCCCAGAGACCCAGTACTTC
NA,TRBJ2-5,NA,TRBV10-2,CASRPGSGTQYF,TGCGCCAGCAGACCCGGGAGCGGGACCCAGTACTTC
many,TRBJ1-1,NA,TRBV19,CASRNTGNTEAFF,TGTGCCAGTCGGAATACAGGGAACACTGAAGCTTTCTTT
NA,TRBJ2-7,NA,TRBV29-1,CSVDLPASYEQYF,TGCAGCGTTGATCTCCCTGCATCCTACGAGCAGTACTTC
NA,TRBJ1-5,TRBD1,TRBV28,CASSLGQSNQPQHF,TGTGCCAGCAGTTTGGGACAGAGCAATCAGCCCCAGCATTTT
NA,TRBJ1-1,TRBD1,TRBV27,CASSYQGANTEAFF,TGTGCCAGCAGTTACCAGGGGGCGAACACTGAAGCTTTCTTT
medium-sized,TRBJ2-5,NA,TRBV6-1,CASSERAEIETQYF,TGTGCCAGCAGTGAAAGAGCTGAGATAGAGACCCAGTACTTC
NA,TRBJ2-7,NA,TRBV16,CASSQLLDSYEQYF,TGTGCCAGCAGCCAATTACTGGACTCCTACGAGCAGTACTTC
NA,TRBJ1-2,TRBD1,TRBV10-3,CAISEQRQGAANYGYTF,TGTGCCATCAGTGAGCAGAGACAGGGGGCTGCTAACTATGGCTACACCTTC
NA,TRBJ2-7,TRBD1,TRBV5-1,CASSSDRQGSHEQYF,TGCGCCAGCAGCTCCGACCGACAGGGCTCCCACGAGCAGTACTTC
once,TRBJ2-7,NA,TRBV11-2,CASSFPGTGFYEQYF,TGTGCCAGCAGCTTTCCCGGCACGGGGTTCTACGAGCAGTACTTC
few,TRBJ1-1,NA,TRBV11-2,CASAAMTGNTEAFF,TGTGCCAGCGCCGCTATGACGGGTAACACTGAAGCTTTCTTT
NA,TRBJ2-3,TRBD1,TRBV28,CASRTGTVSTDTQYF,TGTGCCAGCAGAACCGGGACAGTGAGCACAGATACGCAGTATTTT
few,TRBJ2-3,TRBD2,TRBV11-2,CASRRIAGGLESTQYF,TGTGCCAGCAGGCGCATAGCGGGAGGCCTGGAGAGTACGCAGTATTTT
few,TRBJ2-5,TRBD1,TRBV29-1,CSVTRDRETQYF,TGCAGCGTTACTAGGGACAGAGAGACCCAGTACTTC
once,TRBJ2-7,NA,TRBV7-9,CASSLYQGSSYEQYF,TGTGCCAGCAGCTTGTATCAGGGAAGCTCCTACGAGCAGTACTTC
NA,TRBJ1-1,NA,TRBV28,CASIPLVYQDTEAFF,TGTGCCAGCATCCCATTAGTATATCAGGACACTGAAGCTTTCTTT
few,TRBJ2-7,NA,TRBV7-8,CASSLNGIASEQYF,TGTGCCAGCAGCTTAAACGGGATAGCTTCCGAGCAGTACTTC
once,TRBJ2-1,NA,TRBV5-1,CASSSDTSSYNEQFF,TGCGCCAGCAGCTCGGACACGAGCTCCTACAATGAGCAGTTCTTC
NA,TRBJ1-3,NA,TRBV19,CASSIWGSFSGNTIYF,TGTGCCAGTAGTATATGGGGCAGCTTCTCTGGAAACACCATATATTTT
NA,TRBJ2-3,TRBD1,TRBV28,CASSLVGTGYLTDTQYF,TGTGCCAGCAGTTTAGTCGGGACAGGGTACCTCACAGATACGCAGTATTTT
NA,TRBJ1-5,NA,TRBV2,CASSARIEHQPQHF,TGTGCCAGCAGTGCCCGAATAGAACATCAGCCCCAGCATTTT